This T cell receptor (beta chain) was captured by sequencing in a study of blood T cell repertoires in COVID-19. Study at large: Some COVID-19 samples were acute and others convalescent; all came from the United States, Italy and Spain.

J was trimmed by 7 bases and V by 6 bases; bases with no gene match: 5. The CDR3 has 13 amino acids. Authors' processing steps: Reference gene primer amplification in the assay estimated nucleated cell counts. This table comes from immunoSEQ multiplex PCR, and its TCRdb copy is limited to in-frame clones, with some not included. V and J calls and clone size are given by that table; D and trimming were obtained from the DNA. The sample yields about 130,000 clones, approximately 80% seen once. The rearrangement links TRBV12-3 or TRBV12-4 to TRBJ2-1, with 8 bases identical to TRBD1. This receptor was obtained from a woman aged 45-65 years with acute or convalescent COVID-19. The sample consisted of peripheral blood. The CDR3 spells CASRQTGDNEQFF. The CDR3 region has the DNA TGTGCCAGCAGACAGACAGGGGATAATGAGCAGTTCTTC.